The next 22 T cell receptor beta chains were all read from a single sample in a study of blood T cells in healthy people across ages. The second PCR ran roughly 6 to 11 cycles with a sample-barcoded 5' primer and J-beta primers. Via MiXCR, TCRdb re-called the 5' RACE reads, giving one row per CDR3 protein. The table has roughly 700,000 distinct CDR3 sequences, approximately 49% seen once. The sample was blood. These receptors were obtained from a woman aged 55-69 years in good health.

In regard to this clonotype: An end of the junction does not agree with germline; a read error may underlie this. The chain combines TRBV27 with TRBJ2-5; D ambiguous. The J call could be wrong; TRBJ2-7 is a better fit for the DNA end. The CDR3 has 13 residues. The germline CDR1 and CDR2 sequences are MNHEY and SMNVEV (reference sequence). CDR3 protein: CASSVSNRYEQYF. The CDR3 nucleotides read TGTGCCAGCAGTGTATCGAACCGCTACGAGCAGTACTTC.

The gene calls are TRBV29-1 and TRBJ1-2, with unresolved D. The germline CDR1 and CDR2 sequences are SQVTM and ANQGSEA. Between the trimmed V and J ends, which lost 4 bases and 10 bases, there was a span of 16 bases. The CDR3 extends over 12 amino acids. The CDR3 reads CSVGRQADDYTF. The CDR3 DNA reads TGCAGCGTTGGAAGGCAGGCGGATGACTACACCTTC.

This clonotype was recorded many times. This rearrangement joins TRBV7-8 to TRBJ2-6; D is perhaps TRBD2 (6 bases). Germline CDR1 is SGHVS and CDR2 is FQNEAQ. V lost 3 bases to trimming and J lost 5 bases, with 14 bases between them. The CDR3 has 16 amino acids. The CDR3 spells CASSLGGNAWANVLTF. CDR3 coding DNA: TGTGCCAGCAGCTTGGGCGGGAATGCTTGGGCCAACGTCCTGACTTTC.

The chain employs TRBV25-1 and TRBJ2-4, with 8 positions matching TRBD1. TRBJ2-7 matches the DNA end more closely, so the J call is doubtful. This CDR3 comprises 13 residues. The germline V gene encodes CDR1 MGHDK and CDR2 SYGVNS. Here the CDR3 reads CASRFRDRYEQYF. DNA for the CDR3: TGTGCCAGCAGATTCCGGGACAGGTACGAGCAGTACTTC.

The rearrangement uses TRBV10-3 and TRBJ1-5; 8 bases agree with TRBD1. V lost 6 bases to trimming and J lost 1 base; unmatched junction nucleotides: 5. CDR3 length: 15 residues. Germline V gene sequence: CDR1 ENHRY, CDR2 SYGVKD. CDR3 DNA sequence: TGTGCCATCAGCCCGACAGGGGCGAGCAATCAGCCCCAGCATTTT. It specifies CAISPTGASNQPQHF.

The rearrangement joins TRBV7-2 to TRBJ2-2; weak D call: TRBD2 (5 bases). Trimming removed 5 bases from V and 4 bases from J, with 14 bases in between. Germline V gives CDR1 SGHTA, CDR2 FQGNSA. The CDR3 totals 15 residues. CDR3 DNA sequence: TGTGCCAGCAGCCAGTATGCGGCGGGCACCGGGGAGCTGTTTTTT. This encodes CASSQYAAGTGELFF.

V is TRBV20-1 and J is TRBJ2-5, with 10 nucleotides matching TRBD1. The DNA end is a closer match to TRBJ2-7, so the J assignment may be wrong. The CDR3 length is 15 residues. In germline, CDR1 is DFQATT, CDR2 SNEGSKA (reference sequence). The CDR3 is CSASDRGHLDYEQYF. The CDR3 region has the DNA TGCAGTGCTAGTGACAGGGGGCATTTGGACTACGAGCAGTACTTC.

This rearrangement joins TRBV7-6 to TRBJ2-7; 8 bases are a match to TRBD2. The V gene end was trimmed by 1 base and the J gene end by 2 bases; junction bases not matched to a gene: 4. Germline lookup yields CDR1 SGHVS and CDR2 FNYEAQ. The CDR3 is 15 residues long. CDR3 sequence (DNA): TGTGCCAGCAGCTTAGTAGCTAGCGGGCCCTACGAGCAGTACTTC. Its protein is CASSLVASGPYEQYF.

This CDR3 reads CASSQLKYNEQFF. The CDR3 DNA follows: TGTGCCAGCAGCCAGCTAAAGTACAATGAGCAGTTCTTC. This sequence joins TRBV7-6 and TRBJ2-1; no clear D. V dropped 5 bases and J dropped 4 bases, with 9 bases sitting between them. The germline gives CDR1 SGHVS, CDR2 FNYEAQ. The length of the CDR3 is 13 residues. Filled out from reference TRBV7-6 and TRBJ2-1, the complete variable domain reads GAGVSQSPRYKVTKRGQDVALRCDPISGHVSLYWYRQALGQGPEFLTYFNYEAQQDKSGLPNDRFSAERPEGSISTLTIQRTEQRDSAMYRCASSQLKYNEQFFGPGTRLTVL.

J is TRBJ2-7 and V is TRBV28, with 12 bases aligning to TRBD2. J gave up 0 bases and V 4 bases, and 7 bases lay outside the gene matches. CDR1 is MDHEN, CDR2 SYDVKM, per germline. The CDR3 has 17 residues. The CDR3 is CASSSPGLAGSSYEQYF. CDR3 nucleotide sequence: TGTGCCAGCAGTTCCCCGGGACTAGCGGGTTCCTCCTACGAGCAGTACTTC.

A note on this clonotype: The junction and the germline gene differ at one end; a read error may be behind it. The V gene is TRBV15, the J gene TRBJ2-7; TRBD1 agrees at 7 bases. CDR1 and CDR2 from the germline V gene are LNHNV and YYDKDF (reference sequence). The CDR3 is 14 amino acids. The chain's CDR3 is CTTSSRNGQDRQYF. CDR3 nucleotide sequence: TGTACCACCAGCAGCCGAAACGGACAGGACCGGCAGTACTTC.

The CDR3 region is CASSPNKGGELFF. In DNA, the CDR3 is TGTGCCAGCAGCCCCAACAAGGGGGGGGAGCTGTTTTTT. This sequence joins TRBV7-9 and TRBJ2-2; tentative D call: TRBD1 (5 bases). The length of the CDR3 is 13 residues. CDR1 and CDR2 from the germline V gene are SEHNR and FQNEAQ (reference sequence). V lost 5 bases and J 8 bases, leaving 12 bases between the germline ends.

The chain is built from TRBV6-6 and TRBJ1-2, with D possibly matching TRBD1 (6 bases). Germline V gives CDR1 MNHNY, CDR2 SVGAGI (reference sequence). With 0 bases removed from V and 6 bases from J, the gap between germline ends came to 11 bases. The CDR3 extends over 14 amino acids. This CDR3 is CASSYSSGANGYTF. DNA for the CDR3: TGTGCCAGCAGTTACTCATCGGGGGCTAATGGCTACACCTTC.

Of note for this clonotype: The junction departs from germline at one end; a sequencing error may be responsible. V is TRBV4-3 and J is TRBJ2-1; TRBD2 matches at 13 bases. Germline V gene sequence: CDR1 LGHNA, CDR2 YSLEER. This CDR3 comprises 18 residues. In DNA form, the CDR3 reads TGCGCCAACAGCCAAGAGTTCTGGACTAGCGGGAGCTACAATGAGCAGTTCTTC. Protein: CANSQEFWTSGSYNEQFF.

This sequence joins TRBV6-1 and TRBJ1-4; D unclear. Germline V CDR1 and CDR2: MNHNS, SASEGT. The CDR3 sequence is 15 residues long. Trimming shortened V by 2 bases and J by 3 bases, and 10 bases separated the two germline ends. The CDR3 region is CASSEQPGPNEKLFF. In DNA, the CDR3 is TGTGCCAGCAGTGAACAACCCGGTCCTAATGAAAAACTGTTTTTT.

The CDR3 protein is CSARDRRGTPSTDTQYF. CDR3 DNA sequence: TGCAGTGCTAGAGACCGAAGGGGCACCCCTAGCACAGATACGCAGTATTTT. This sequence joins TRBV20-1 and TRBJ2-3; D might be TRBD1 (5 bases). This CDR3 spans 17 amino acids. Germline assignment: CDR1 DFQATT and CDR2 SNEGSKA (reference sequence). Trimming removed 0 bases from V and 0 bases from J, with 16 bases in between.

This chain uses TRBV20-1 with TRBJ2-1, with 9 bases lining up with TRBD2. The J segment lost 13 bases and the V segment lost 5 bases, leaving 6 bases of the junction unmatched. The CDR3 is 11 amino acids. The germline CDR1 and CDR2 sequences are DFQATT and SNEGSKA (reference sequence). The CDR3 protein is CSARLAVEQFF. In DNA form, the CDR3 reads TGCAGTGCTCGACTAGCGGTAGAACAGTTCTTC.

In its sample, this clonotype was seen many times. CDR3 DNA sequence: TGTGCCAGCAGCCGAACCACAGGGGGTGCTGGCGGGGAGCTGTTTTTT. Its protein product is CASSRTTGGAGGELFF. The chain has TRBV11-3 and TRBJ2-2, with TRBD1 identical over 8 bases. J was trimmed by 7 bases and V by 5 bases; bases with no gene match: 12. CDR1 is SGHNT and CDR2 is YENEEA in the germline V gene. The CDR3 is 16 residues long.

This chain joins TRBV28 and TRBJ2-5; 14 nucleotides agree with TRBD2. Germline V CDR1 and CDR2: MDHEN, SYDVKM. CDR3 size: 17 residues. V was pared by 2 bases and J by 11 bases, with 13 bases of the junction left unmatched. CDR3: CASSLGLGLAGGEEQYF. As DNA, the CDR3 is TGTGCCAGCAGTTTAGGGCTTGGACTAGCGGGAGGTGAGGAGCAGTACTTC.

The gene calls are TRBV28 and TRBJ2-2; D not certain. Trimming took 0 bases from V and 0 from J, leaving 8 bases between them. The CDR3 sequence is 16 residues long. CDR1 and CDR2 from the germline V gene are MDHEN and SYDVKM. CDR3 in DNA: TGTGCCAGCAGTTTATGGCCGGGCGCGAACACCGGGGAGCTGTTTTTT. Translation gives CASSLWPGANTGELFF.

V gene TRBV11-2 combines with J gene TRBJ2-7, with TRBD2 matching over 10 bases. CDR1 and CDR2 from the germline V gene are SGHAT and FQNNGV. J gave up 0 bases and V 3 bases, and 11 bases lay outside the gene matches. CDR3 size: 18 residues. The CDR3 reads CASSFQNAGTSVSYEQYF. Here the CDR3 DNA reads TGTGCCAGCAGCTTCCAAAACGCCGGGACTAGCGTCTCCTACGAGCAGTACTTC.

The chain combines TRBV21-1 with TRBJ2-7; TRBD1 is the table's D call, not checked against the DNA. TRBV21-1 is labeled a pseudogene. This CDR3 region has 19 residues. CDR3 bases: TGTGCCAGCAGCAAACCCTCGTCGCAGGGGACCCTGCCCTCCTACGAGCAGTACTTC. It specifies CASSKPSSQGTLPSYEQYF.